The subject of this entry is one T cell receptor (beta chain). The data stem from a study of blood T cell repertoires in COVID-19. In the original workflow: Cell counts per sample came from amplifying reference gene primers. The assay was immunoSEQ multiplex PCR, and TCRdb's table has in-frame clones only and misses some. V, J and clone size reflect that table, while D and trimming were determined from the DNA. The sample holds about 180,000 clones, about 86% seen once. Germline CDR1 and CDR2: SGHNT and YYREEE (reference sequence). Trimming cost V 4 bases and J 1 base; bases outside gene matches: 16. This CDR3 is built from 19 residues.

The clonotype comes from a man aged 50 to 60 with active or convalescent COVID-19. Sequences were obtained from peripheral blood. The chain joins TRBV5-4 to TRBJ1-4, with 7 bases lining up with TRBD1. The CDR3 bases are TGTGCCAGCAGCCGCATGTACAGGGGAACGTCAGGAACTAATGAAAAACTGTTTTTT. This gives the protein CASSRMYRGTSGTNEKLFF. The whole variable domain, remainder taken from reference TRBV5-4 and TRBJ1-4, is ETGVTQSPTHLIKTRGQQVTLRCSSQSGHNTVSWYQQALGQGPQFIFQYYREEENGRGNFPPRFSGLQFPNYSSELNVNALELDDSALYLCASSRMYRGTSGTNEKLFFGSGTQLSVL.